A selection of T cell receptor beta chains follows, all from one sample in a study of human CD8 memory T cell subsets. TCRdb analysed the 5' RACE reads with MiXCR anew, one entry per CDR3 protein. Here the sample spans around 8,200 distinct CDR3 sequences, around 4.2% being singletons. Material: CD8+ T cells from PBMCs. The receptors stem from a human donor in good health. Both conserved end residues are part of each CDR3. D genes are given only for firm matches.

j_gene	d_gene	v_gene	CDR3aa
TRBJ1-1	TRBD1	TRBV20-1	CSARDSLTGFEAFF
TRBJ2-7	TRBD2	TRBV28	CASSQGLAGMDPYEQYF
TRBJ2-7	TRBD2	TRBV28	CASSLRTSAGEQYF
TRBJ2-5	NA	TRBV12-3/TRBV12-4	CASRKGRETQYF
TRBJ2-5	TRBD2	TRBV6-5	CASSQTSGEQETQYF
TRBJ2-3	TRBD1	TRBV24-1	CATSDPRFFDRGAADTQYF
TRBJ2-1	NA	TRBV12-3/TRBV12-4	CASRGPEQFF
TRBJ1-2	TRBD1	TRBV3-1	CASSPSGAGGSYGYTF
TRBJ1-1	NA	TRBV4-1	CASSQGWRDTEAFF
TRBJ2-1	NA	TRBV30	CAWSVALGNEQFF
TRBJ2-7	TRBD1	TRBV11-2	CASSPGDRSYEQYF
TRBJ2-1	TRBD2	TRBV5-1	CASSLWTSGYNEQFF
TRBJ1-1	TRBD1	TRBV3-1	CASSQAGTGVRFNTEAFF
TRBJ1-2	NA	TRBV5-1	CASSFGPPKHGYTF
TRBJ1-6	NA	TRBV11-2	CASSFNGDSPLHF
TRBJ1-3	TRBD1	TRBV27	CASRKGAGGNTIYF
TRBJ1-1	NA	TRBV5-1	CASSPGVNTEAFF
TRBJ1-1	TRBD1	TRBV18	CASSPTPGQGGNTEAFF
TRBJ2-2	NA	TRBV13	CASSGSATNTGELFF
TRBJ2-7	NA	TRBV7-9	CASSLVEGGRIYEQYF
TRBJ2-1	NA	TRBV7-4	CASSPVAGQYNEQFF
TRBJ2-3	NA	TRBV29-1	CSVGGRDTQYF
TRBJ2-2	NA	TRBV5-4	CASSLETAVGELFF
TRBJ2-1	TRBD1	TRBV14	CASSQDYPGDRGHNEQFF
TRBJ1-5	NA	TRBV4-1	CASSQDRAGGNQPQHF
TRBJ2-5	TRBD2	TRBV29-1	CSVDKGGTPKRTQYF
TRBJ1-1	TRBD1	TRBV19	CASSIGGTGGIEAFF
TRBJ2-7	NA	TRBV28	CASSFMGGGVIYEQYF
TRBJ2-5	NA	TRBV28	CASRLEQDFQETQYF
TRBJ2-2	TRBD2	TRBV20-1	CSARDVLAGGDTGELFF
TRBJ1-1	NA	TRBV5-5	CASSFIVWRTVNTEAFF
TRBJ2-5	NA	TRBV29-1	CSAEADGDSGGETQYF
TRBJ2-3	NA	TRBV11-2	CASSLGEGAATDTQYF
TRBJ2-1	TRBD2	TRBV6-6	CASSQIPTSLAGHHNEQFF
TRBJ2-7	NA	TRBV28	CASSSPYEQYF
TRBJ1-2	NA	TRBV29-1	CSVELGDSNYGYTF
TRBJ1-2	NA	TRBV4-1	CASSQWARRGGYTF
TRBJ2-2	NA	TRBV7-9	CASSPFSGGANTGELFF
TRBJ2-7	TRBD1	TRBV7-9	CASSIAGQGVYEQYF
TRBJ2-3	TRBD2	TRBV20-1	CSASTWLAGGTDTQYF
TRBJ2-1	NA	TRBV11-3	CASSLQTTKGNEQFF
TRBJ2-1	NA	TRBV21-1	CASSKDRTHLHEQFF
TRBJ2-1	TRBD2	TRBV29-1	CSGTTSGGADEQFF
TRBJ2-7	NA	TRBV13	CASSPGGSYEQYF
TRBJ2-3	NA	TRBV19	CATGFTDTQYF
TRBJ1-2	TRBD1	TRBV7-9	CASRGGTDDYGYTF
TRBJ2-1	TRBD2	TRBV7-9	CASSLDTSGYNEQFF
TRBJ2-1	NA	TRBV7-9	CASSLAGWDNEQFF
TRBJ1-6	TRBD1	TRBV7-9	CASSDDRASSYNSPLHF
TRBJ2-1	NA	TRBV29-1	CSVEIWENEQFF
TRBJ1-5	TRBD1	TRBV28	CASSFTRDRGGFNQPQHF
TRBJ2-1	NA	TRBV29-1	CSVEGRGRDNEQFF
TRBJ2-1	NA	TRBV11-2	CASSSVTGWVEGEQFF
TRBJ2-7	TRBD1	TRBV4-1	CANDRGYEQYF
TRBJ2-1	NA	TRBV20-1	CSAQRPTYNEQFF
TRBJ1-4	NA	TRBV2	CASSVLLEEKLFF
TRBJ2-2	NA	TRBV25-1	CASSALNREDHTGELFF